The 11 T cell receptor beta chains below all came from one sample that was sequenced in a study of T cell responses to AZD1222 COVID-19 vaccine. Clones were read by immunoSEQ multiplex PCR, and TCRdb kept only the in-frame ones, dropping some. Among roughly 250,000 clones listed, just over 90% were seen once. Sequencing was performed on peripheral blood, taken on day 0 of AZD1222 vaccination. Receptors originate from an adult in good health.

V usage is TRBV19 and J usage is TRBJ2-1; TRBD1 matches 8 bases. From germline, CDR1 is LNHDA and CDR2 SQIVND (reference sequence). Losses at the gene ends were 8 bases for V and 7 bases for J; bases not matched to a gene: 25. The CDR3 spans 19 residues. CDR3 sequence reads: CASSIRDRIWGVAKNEQFF. DNA for the CDR3: TGTGCCAGTTCGATCCGGGACAGGATTTGGGGGGTTGCCAAAAATGAGCAGTTCTTC.

The rearrangement uses TRBV28 and TRBJ1-1; D uncertain. V was pared by 3 bases and J by 3 bases, with 17 bases between. The length of the CDR3 is 16 residues. Germline V CDR1 and CDR2: MDHEN, SYDVKM. This chain's CDR3 is CASSFPFGRPDTEAFF. For the CDR3, the DNA is TGTGCCAGCAGTTTTCCTTTCGGCAGGCCGGACACTGAAGCTTTCTTT.

The rearrangement joins TRBV21-1 to TRBJ2-7; the table calls TRBD1, which could not be checked here. TRBV21-1 corresponds to a pseudogene. CDR3 size: 13 residues. CDR3 nucleotides: TGTGCCAGCAGAAAAAGGGGGTTTTACGAGCAGTACTTC. This gives the protein CASRKRGFYEQYF.

The V gene is TRBV5-1, the J gene TRBJ2-3; tentatively, D is TRBD2 (5 bases). V lost 3 bases, J lost 1 base, and 9 bases lay in between. CDR1 is SGHRS and CDR2 is YFSETQ in the germline V gene. The CDR3 covers 14 residues. CDR3 DNA sequence: TGCGCCAGCAGCTCGGGAATGGGCACAGATACGCAGTATTTT. Protein: CASSSGMGTDTQYF.

The J gene is TRBJ2-1, the V gene TRBV28; unclear D gene. CDR1 and CDR2 from the germline V gene are MDHEN and SYDVKM. The CDR3 is 13 amino acids. Trimming took off 10 bases at V and 0 bases at J, with 10 bases between the two ends. The DNA of the CDR3 is TGTGCCACCCAGCCAAGCTCCTACAATGAGCAGTTCTTC. As protein: CATQPSSYNEQFF.

The gene calls are TRBV19 and TRBJ1-5; D is unclear. The CDR3 contains 14 residues. V lost 9 bases and J lost 10, with 22 bases in between. From germline, CDR1 is LNHDA and CDR2 SQIVND (reference sequence). DNA of the CDR3: TGTGCCAGCAAAGGTGGGCAGCCAAACTTACCCCAGCATTTT. Protein: CASKGGQPNLPQHF.

The genes are TRBV6-4 and TRBJ1-3, with D possibly being TRBD1 (6 bases). The V end was cut by 6 bases, the J end by 0 bases, with 18 bases between. The CDR3 is 17 amino acids. Germline V lookup: CDR1 MRHNA, CDR2 SNTAGT. The CDR3 region is CASSNRGGKSSGNTIYF. CDR3 DNA sequence: TGTGCCAGCAGCAACCGAGGGGGAAAGAGCTCTGGAAACACCATATATTTT.

The chain joins TRBV15 to TRBJ1-3, with 7 bases fitting TRBD1. With V trimmed by 6 bases and J by 0 bases, 5 bases remained unmatched. The CDR3 has 15 residues. The V gene's germline CDR1 is LNHNV and CDR2 YYDKDF (reference sequence). The CDR3 DNA sequence: TGTGCCACCAGTTTTACAGGGGACTCTGGAAACACCATATATTTT. Translating it yields CATSFTGDSGNTIYF.

The rearrangement joins TRBV5-4 to TRBJ2-3, with 10 bases identical to TRBD2. J was trimmed by 1 base and V by 3 bases; bases with no gene match: 2. This CDR3 region has 15 residues. Germline CDR1 reads SGHNT; CDR2 reads YYREEE (reference sequence). CDR3 amino acids: CASSSTSGGTDTQYF. The DNA for the CDR3 is TGTGCCAGCAGCTCTACTAGCGGGGGCACAGATACGCAGTATTTT.

The V and J genes are TRBV3-1 (or the pseudogene TRBV3-2) and TRBJ2-3, with 12 bases lining up with TRBD2. Germline trimming cut 4 bases from V and 4 bases from J; bases unmatched to any gene: 6. This CDR3 is 16 amino acids long. Germline-derived CDR1 and CDR2 are LGHDT and YNNKEL (reference sequence). CDR3 in DNA: TGTGCCAGCAGCCTATGGACTAGCGGGGACGCAGATACGCAGTATTTT. It encodes CASSLWTSGDADTQYF.

Here the CDR3 reads CASREGGTGNTEAFF. The CDR3 coding sequence is TGCGCCAGCAGGGAAGGCGGGACAGGGAACACTGAAGCTTTCTTT. The chain uses TRBV5-1 and TRBJ1-1; 8 bases are shared with TRBD1. Germline-derived CDR1 and CDR2 are SGHRS and YFSETQ. V was pared by 5 bases and J by 1 base, with 7 bases of the junction left unmatched. The CDR3 runs 15 residues.